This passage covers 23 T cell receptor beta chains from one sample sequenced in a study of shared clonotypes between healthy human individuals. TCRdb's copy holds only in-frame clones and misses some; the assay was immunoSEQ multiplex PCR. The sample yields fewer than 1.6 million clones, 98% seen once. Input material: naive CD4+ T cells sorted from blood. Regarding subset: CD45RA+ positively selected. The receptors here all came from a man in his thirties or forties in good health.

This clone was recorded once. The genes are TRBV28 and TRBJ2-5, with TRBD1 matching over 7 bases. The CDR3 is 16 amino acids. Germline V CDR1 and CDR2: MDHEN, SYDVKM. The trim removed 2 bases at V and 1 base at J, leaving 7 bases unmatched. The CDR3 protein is CASSLRTGQSQETQYF. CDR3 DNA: TGTGCCAGCAGTTTACGGACGGGACAGTCCCAAGAGACCCAGTACTTC. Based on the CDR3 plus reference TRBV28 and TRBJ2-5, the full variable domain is DVKVTQSSRYLVKRTGEKVFLECVQDMDHENMFWYRQDPGLGLRLIYFSYDVKMKEKGDIPEGYSVSREKKERFSLILESASTNQTSMYLCASSLRTGQSQETQYFGPGTRLLVL.

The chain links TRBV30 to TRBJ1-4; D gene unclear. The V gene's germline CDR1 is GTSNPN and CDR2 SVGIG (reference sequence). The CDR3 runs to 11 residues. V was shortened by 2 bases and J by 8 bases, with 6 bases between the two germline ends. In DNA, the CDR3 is TGTGCCTGGAGTCTCGGGGAAAAACTGTTTTTT. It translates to CAWSLGEKLFF.

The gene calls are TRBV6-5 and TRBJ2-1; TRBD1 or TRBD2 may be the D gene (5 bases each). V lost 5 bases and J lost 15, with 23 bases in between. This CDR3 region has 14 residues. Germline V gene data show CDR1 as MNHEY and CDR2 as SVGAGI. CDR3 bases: TGTGCCAGCAGTCCAGATCTAAGCCGGGACCTGGGGTTCTTC. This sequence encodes CASSPDLSRDLGFF.

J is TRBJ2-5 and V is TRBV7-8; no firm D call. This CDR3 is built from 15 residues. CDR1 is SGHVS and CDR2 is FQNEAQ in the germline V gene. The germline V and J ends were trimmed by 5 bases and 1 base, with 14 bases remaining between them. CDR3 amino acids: CASSNEPRFQETQYF. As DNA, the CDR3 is TGTGCCAGCAGCAACGAACCGAGGTTCCAAGAGACCCAGTACTTC.

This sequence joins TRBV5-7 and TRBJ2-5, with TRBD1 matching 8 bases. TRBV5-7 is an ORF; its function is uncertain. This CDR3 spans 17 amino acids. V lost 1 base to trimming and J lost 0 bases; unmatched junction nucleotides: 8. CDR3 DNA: TGTGCCAGCAGCTTGTGTCTCAGGGGGCCATACCAAGAGACCCAGTACTTC. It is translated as CASSLCLRGPYQETQYF.

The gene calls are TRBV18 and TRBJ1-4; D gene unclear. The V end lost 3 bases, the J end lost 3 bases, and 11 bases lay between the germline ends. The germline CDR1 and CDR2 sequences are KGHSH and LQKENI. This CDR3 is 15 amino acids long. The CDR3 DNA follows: TGTGCCAGCTCACCTCCGGCCGGCTCTAATGAAAAACTGTTTTTT. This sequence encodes CASSPPAGSNEKLFF.

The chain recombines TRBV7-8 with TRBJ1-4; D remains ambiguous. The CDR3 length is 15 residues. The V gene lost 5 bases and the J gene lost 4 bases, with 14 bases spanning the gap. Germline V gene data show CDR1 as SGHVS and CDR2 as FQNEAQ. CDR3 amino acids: CASSITPARNEKLFF. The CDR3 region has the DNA TGTGCCAGCAGCATCACGCCGGCTCGTAATGAAAAACTGTTTTTT.

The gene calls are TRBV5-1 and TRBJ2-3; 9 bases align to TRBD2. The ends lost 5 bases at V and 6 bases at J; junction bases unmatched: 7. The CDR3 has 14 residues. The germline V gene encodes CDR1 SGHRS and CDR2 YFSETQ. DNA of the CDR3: TGCGCCAGCAGTGCCTTAGCGGGAGTGGATACGCAGTATTTT. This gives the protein CASSALAGVDTQYF.

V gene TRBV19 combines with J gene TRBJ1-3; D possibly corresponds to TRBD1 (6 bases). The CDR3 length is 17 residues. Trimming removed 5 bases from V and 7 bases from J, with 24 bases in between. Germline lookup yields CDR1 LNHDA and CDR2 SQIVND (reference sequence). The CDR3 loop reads CASSPRDKARRGNTIYF. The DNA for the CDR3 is TGTGCCAGTAGTCCCCGGGACAAAGCTCGTCGGGGTAACACCATATATTTT.

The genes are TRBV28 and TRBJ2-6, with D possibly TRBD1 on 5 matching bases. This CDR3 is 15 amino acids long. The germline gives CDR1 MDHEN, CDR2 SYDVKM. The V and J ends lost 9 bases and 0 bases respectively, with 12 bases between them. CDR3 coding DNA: TGTGCCAGTAGTAGAAGGGGCTCTGGGGCCAACGTCCTGACTTTC. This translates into CASSRRGSGANVLTF.

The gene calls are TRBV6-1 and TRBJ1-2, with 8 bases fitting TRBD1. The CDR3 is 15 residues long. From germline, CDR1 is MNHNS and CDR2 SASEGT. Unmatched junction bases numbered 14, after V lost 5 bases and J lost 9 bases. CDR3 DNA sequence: TGTGCCAGCAGTAATCAGGGGGCGCAGCCTATGCGCTACACCTTC. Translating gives CASSNQGAQPMRYTF.

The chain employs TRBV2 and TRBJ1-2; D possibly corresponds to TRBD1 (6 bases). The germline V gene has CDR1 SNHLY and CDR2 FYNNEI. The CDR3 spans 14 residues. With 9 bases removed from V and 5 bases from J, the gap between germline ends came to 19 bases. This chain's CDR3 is CARKKDRKGYGYTF. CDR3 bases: TGTGCCAGAAAAAAGGACAGAAAAGGGTATGGCTACACCTTC.

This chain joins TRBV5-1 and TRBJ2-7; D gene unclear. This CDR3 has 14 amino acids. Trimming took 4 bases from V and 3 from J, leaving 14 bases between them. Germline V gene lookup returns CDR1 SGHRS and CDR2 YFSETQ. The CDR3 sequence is CASSLDPSFYEQYF. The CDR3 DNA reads TGCGCCAGCAGCCTCGACCCAAGCTTCTACGAGCAGTACTTC.

The CDR3 loop is CSASFVREAFF. The CDR3 DNA sequence: TGCAGTGCTAGTTTTGTCAGAGAAGCTTTCTTT. The rearrangement joins TRBV20-1 to TRBJ1-1; no clear D gene. This CDR3 spans 11 amino acids. Trimming took off 3 bases at V and 8 bases at J, with 10 bases between the two ends. Germline CDR1 DFQATT, CDR2 SNEGSKA (reference sequence).

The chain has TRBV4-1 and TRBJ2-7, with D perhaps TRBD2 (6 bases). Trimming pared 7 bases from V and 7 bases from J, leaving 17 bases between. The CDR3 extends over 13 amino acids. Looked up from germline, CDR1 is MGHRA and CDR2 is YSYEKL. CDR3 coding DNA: TGCGCCAGCAAGACCCCGGGAGAGGGGGAGCAGTACTTC. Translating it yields CASKTPGEGEQYF.

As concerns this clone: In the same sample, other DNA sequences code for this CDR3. The CDR3 loop reads CAISESGRYNEQFF. As DNA, the CDR3 is TGTGCCATCAGTGAGTCCGGCCGGTACAATGAGCAGTTCTTC. The chain uses TRBV10-3 and TRBJ2-1; D remains ambiguous. Germline loops: CDR1 ENHRY, CDR2 SYGVKD. The ends were cut back, 0 bases at V and 4 bases at J, with 7 bases in the middle. The length of the CDR3 is 14 residues.

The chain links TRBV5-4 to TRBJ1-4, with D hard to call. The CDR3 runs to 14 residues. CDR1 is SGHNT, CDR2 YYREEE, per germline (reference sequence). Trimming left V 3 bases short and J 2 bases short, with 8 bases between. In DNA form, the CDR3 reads TGTGCCAGCAGCTGGAGGGAGACTAATGAAAAACTGTTTTTT. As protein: CASSWRETNEKLFF.

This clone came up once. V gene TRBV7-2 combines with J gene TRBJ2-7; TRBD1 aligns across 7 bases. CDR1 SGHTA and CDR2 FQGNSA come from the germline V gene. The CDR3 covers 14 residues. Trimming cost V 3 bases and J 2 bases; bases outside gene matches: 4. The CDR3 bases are TGTGCCAGCAGCTTGTTAGACAGGGCCTACGAGCAGTACTTC. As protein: CASSLLDRAYEQYF.

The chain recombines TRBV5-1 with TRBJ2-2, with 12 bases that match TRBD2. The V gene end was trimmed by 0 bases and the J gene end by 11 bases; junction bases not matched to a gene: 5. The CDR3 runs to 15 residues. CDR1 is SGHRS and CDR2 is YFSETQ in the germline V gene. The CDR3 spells CASSLVVLAGGELFF. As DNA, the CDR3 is TGCGCCAGCAGCTTGGTGGTACTAGCGGGAGGCGAGCTGTTTTTT.

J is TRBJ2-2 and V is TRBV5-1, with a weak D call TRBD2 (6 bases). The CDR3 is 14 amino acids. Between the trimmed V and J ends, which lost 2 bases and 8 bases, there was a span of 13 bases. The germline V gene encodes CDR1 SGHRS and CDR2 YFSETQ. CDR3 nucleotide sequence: TGCGCCAGCAGCTTAGCGGGTTGGTCGGGGGAGCTGTTTTTT. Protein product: CASSLAGWSGELFF. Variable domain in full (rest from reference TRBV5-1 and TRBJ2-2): KAGVTQTPRYLIKTRGQQVTLSCSPISGHRSVSWYQQTPGQGLQFLFEYFSETQRNKGNFPGRFSGRQFSNSRSEMNVSTLELGDSALYLCASSLAGWSGELFFGEGSRLTVL.

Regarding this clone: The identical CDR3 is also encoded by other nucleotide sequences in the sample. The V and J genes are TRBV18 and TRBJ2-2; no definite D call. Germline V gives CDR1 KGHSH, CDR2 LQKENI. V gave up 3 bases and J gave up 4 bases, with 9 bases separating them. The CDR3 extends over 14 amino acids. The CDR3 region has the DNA TGTGCCAGCTCACCTCCGGCACGCACCGGGGAGCTGTTTTTT. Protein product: CASSPPARTGELFF.

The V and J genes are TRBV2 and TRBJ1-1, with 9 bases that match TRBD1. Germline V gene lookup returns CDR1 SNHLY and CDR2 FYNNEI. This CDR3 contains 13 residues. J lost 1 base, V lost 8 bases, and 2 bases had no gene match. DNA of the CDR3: TGTGCCAGCGGGGGACAGGGGAACACTGAAGCTTTCTTT. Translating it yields CASGGQGNTEAFF.

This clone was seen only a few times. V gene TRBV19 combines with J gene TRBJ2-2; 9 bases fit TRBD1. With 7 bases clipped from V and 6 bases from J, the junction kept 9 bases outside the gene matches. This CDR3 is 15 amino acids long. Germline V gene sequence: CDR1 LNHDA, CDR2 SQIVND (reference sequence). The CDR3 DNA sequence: TGTGCCAGTACCGACAGGGGGGCGTCCTCCGGGGAGCTGTTTTTT. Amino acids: CASTDRGASSGELFF.